This TCR beta chain was documented in a study of CD8 T cells in Susac syndrome. Study-level findings and limits: The study recognized that its TCR sequencing and HLA analysis covered a relatively small number of individuals.

With regard to this clonotype: The antigen is not known.

Control patients had untreated stable or active relapsing-remitting multiple sclerosis by revised McDonald criteria. RNA, at about 0.45 to 1 ug, was reverse transcribed with random hexamers. An immunoSEQ multiplex PCR amplified TCR beta CDR3 over 54 Vbeta and 13 Jbeta. Using its own MiXCR run on the immunoSEQ multiplex PCR reads, TCRdb lists one record per CDR3 protein. In the table there are about 300,000 distinct CDR3 sequences, approximately 91% of which are singletons. The CDR3 runs 12 residues. Trimming left V 4 bases short and J 4 bases short, with 8 bases between. CDR1 is SQVTM, CDR2 ANQGSEA, per germline.

The receptor comes from a human donor with multiple sclerosis. The specimen was CD8+ T cells from PBMCs. The chain is built from TRBV29-1 and TRBJ1-5; D unclear. The CDR3 DNA sequence: TGCAGCGTTGTTTCCGGTAATCAGCCCCAGCATTTT. Amino acids: CSVVSGNQPQHF.